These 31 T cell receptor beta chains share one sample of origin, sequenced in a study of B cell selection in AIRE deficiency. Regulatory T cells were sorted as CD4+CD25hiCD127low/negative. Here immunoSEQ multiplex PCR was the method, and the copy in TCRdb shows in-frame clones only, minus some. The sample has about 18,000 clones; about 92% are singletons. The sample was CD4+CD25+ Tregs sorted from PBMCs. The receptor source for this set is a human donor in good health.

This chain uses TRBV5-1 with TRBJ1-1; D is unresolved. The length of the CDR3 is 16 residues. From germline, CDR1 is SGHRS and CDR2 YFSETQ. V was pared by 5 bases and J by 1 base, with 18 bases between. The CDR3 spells CASRGYRERANTEAFF. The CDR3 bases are TGCGCCAGCAGGGGGTACCGGGAGAGGGCGAACACTGAAGCTTTCTTT.

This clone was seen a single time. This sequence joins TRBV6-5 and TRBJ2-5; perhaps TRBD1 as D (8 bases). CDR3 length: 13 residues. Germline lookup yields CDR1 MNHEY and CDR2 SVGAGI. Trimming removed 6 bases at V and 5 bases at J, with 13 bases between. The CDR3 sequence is CASRIQGGETQYF. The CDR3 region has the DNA TGTGCCAGCAGGATACAGGGGGGGGAGACCCAGTACTTC.

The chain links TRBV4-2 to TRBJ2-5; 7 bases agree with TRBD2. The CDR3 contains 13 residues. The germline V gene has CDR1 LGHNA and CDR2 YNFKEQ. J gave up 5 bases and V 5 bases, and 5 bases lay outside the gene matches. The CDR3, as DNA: TGTGCCAGCAGCTCTTCCGGGGGGGAGACCCAGTACTTC. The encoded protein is CASSSSGGETQYF.

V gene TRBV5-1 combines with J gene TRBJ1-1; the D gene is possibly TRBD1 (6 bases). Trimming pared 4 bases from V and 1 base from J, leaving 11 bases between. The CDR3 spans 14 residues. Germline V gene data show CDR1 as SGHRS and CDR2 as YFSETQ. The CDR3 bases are TGCGCCAGCAGCATAGGACAGCCGAACACTGAAGCTTTCTTT. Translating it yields CASSIGQPNTEAFF. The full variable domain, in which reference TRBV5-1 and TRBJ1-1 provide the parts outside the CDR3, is KAGVTQTPRYLIKTRGQQVTLSCSPISGHRSVSWYQQTPGQGLQFLFEYFSETQRNKGNFPGRFSGRQFSNSRSEMNVSTLELGDSALYLCASSIGQPNTEAFFGQGTRLTVV.

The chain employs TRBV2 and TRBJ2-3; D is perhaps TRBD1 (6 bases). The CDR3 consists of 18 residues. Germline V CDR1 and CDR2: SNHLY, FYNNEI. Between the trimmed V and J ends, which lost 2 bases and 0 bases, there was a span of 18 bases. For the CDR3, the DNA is TGTGCCAGCAGTGAACCCTTGGACAGACCCACTAGCACAGATACGCAGTATTTT. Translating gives CASSEPLDRPTSTDTQYF.

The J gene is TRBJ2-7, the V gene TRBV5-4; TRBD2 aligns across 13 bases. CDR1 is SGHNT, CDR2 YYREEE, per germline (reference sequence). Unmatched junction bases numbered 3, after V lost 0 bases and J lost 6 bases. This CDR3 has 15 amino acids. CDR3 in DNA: TGTGCCAGCAGCTTGGGGGGACTAGCGGGATTCGAGCAGTACTTC. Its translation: CASSLGGLAGFEQYF. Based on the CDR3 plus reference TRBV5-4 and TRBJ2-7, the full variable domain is ETGVTQSPTHLIKTRGQQVTLRCSSQSGHNTVSWYQQALGQGPQFIFQYYREEENGRGNFPPRFSGLQFPNYSSELNVNALELDDSALYLCASSLGGLAGFEQYFGPGTRLTVT.

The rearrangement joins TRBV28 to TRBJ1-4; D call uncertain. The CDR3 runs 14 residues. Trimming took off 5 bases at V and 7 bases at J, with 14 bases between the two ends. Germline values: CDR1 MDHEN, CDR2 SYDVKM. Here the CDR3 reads CASSLLGTVEKLFF. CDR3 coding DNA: TGTGCCAGCAGTCTCCTAGGCACAGTTGAAAAACTGTTTTTT. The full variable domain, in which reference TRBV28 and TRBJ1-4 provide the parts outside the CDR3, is DVKVTQSSRYLVKRTGEKVFLECVQDMDHENMFWYRQDPGLGLRLIYFSYDVKMKEKGDIPEGYSVSREKKERFSLILESASTNQTSMYLCASSLLGTVEKLFFGSGTQLSVL.

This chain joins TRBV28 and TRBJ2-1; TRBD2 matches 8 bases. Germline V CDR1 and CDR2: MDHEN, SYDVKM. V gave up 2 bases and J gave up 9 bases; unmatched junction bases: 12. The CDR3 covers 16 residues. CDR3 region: CASSLIPSGRLSEQFF. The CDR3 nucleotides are TGTGCCAGCAGTTTAATCCCCAGCGGGAGACTGAGTGAGCAGTTCTTC.

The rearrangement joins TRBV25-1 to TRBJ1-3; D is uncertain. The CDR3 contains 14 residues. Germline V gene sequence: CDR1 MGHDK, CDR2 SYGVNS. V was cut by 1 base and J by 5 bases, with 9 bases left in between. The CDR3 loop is CASSEWGGRNTIYF. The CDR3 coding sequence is TGTGCCAGCAGTGAATGGGGAGGAAGAAACACCATATATTTT.

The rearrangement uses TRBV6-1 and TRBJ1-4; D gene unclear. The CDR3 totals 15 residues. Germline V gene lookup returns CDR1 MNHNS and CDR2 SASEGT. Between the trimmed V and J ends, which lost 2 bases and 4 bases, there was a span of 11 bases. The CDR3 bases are TGTGCCAGCAGTGAACGGAAGACCCTTAATGAAAAACTGTTTTTT. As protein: CASSERKTLNEKLFF.

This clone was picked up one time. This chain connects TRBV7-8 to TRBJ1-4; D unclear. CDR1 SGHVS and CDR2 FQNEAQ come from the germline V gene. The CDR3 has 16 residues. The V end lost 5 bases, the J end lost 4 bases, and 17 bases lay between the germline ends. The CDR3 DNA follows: TGTGCCAGCAGCCAAGACGGAACCAACAGTAATGAAAAACTGTTTTTT. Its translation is CASSQDGTNSNEKLFF.

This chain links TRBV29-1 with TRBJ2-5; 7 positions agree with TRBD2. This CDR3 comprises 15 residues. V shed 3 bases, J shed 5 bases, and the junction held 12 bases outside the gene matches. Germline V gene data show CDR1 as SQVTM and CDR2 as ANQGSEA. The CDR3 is CSVDGGRARRETQYF. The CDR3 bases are TGCAGCGTTGATGGAGGGAGGGCCAGGAGGGAGACCCAGTACTTC.

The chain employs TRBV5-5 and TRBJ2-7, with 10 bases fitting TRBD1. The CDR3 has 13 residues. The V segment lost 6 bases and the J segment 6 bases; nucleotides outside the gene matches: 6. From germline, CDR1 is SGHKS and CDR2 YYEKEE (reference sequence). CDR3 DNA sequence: TGTGCCAGCACCAGACAGGGGGCGGGCGAGCAGTACTTC. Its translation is CASTRQGAGEQYF.

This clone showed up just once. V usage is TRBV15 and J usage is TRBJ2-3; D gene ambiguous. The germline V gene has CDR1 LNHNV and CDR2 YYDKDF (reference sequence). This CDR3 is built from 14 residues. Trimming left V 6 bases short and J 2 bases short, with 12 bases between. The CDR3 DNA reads TGTGCCACCAGACGCGAAATACTCACAGATACGCAGTATTTT. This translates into CATRREILTDTQYF.

The CDR3 region has the DNA TGTGCCAGCAGCCGATATGGACAACTGAAGGTTGAGACCCAGTACTTC. It specifies CASSRYGQLKVETQYF. This chain connects TRBV11-2 to TRBJ2-5, with D maybe TRBD1 (5 bases). V was pared by 5 bases and J by 5 bases, with 21 bases between. Germline lookup yields CDR1 SGHAT and CDR2 FQNNGV. This CDR3 has 16 amino acids.

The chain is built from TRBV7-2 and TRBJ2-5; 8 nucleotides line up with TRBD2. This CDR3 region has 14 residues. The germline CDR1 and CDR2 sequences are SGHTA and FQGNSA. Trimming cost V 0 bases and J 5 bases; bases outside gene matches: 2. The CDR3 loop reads CASSLALAAETQYF. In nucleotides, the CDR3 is TGTGCCAGCAGCTTAGCACTAGCGGCGGAGACCCAGTACTTC.

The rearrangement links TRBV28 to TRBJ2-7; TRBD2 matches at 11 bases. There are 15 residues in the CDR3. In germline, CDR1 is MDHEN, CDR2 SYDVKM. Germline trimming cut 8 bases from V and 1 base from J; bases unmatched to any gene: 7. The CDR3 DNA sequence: TGTGCCAGCCGAACTGGGACTAGCGGTTCCTACGAGCAGTACTTC. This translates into CASRTGTSGSYEQYF. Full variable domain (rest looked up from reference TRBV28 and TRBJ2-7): DVKVTQSSRYLVKRTGEKVFLECVQDMDHENMFWYRQDPGLGLRLIYFSYDVKMKEKGDIPEGYSVSREKKERFSLILESASTNQTSMYLCASRTGTSGSYEQYFGPGTRLTVT.

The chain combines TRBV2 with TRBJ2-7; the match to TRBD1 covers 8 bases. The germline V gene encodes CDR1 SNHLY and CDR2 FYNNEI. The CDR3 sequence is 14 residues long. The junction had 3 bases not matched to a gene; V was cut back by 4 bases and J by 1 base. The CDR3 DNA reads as TGTGCCAGCAGTGCGACAGGGGTTTCCTACGAGCAGTACTTC. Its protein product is CASSATGVSYEQYF.

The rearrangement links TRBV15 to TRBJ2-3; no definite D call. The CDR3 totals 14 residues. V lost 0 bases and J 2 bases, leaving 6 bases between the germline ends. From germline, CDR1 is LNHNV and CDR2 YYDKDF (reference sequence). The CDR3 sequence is CATSRDPLTDTQYF. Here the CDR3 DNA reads TGTGCCACCAGCAGAGATCCGCTCACAGATACGCAGTATTTT.

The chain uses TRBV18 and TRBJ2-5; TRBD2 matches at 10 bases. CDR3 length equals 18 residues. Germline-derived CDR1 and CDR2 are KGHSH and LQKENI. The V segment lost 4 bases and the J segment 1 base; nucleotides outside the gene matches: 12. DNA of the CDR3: TGTGCCAGCTCACTCCTACCTCTACTAGCGGGATCCCAAGAGACCCAGTACTTC. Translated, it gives CASSLLPLLAGSQETQYF.

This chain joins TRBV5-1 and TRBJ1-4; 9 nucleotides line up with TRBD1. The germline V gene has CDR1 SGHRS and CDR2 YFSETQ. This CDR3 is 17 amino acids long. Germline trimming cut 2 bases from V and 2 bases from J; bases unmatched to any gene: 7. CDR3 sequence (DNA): TGCGCCAGCAGCTTATATCCGACAGGGGGGACTAATGAAAAACTGTTTTTT. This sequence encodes CASSLYPTGGTNEKLFF.

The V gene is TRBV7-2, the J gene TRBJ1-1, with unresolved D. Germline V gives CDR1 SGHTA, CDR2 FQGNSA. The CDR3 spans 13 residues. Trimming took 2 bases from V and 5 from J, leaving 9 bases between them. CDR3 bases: TGTGCCAGCAGCTTATTACCTACAACTGAAGCTTTCTTT. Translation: CASSLLPTTEAFF.

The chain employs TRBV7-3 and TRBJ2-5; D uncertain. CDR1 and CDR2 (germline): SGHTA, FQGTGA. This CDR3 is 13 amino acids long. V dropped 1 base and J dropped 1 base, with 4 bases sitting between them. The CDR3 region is CASSLRPQETQYF. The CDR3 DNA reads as TGTGCCAGCAGCTTAAGACCCCAAGAGACCCAGTACTTC.

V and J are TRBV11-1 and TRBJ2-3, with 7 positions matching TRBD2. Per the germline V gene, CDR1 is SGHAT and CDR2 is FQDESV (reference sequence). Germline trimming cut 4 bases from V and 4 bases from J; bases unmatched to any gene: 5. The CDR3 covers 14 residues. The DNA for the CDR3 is TGTGCCAGCAGCTCCTCGGCGGGGGCAGATACGCAGTATTTT. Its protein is CASSSSAGADTQYF.

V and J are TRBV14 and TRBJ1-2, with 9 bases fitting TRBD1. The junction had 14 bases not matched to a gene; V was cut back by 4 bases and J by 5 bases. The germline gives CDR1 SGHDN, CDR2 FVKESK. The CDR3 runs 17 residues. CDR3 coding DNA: TGTGCCAGCAGCCCACAACGGGACAGGGTTGTGGGTTATGGCTACACCTTC. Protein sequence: CASSPQRDRVVGYGYTF.

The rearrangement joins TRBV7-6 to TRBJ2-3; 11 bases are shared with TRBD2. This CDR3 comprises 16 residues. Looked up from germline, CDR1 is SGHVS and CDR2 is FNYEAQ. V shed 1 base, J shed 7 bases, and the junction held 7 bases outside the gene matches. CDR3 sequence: CASSLERLAGHNTQYF. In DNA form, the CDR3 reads TGTGCCAGCAGCTTAGAGAGACTAGCGGGACATAATACGCAGTATTTT.

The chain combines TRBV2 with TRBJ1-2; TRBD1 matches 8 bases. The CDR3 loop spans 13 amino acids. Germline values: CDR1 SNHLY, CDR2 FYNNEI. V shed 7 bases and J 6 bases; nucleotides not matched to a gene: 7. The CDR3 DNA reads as TGTGCCAGCACCCGGACAGGGTGGAATGGCTACACCTTC. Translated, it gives CASTRTGWNGYTF.

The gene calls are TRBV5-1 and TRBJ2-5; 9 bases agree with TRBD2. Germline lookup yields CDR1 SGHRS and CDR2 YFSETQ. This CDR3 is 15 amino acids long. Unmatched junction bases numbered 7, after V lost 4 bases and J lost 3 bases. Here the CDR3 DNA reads TGCGCCAGCAGCCCTTGGCGGACTAGCGAAGAGACCCAGTACTTC. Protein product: CASSPWRTSEETQYF.

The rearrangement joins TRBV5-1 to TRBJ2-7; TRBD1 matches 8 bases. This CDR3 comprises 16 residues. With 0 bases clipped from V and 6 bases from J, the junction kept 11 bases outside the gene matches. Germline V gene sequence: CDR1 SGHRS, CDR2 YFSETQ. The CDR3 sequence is CASSLGGDRPLSEQYF. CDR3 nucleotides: TGCGCCAGCAGCTTGGGAGGGGACAGGCCCCTCTCCGAGCAGTACTTC.

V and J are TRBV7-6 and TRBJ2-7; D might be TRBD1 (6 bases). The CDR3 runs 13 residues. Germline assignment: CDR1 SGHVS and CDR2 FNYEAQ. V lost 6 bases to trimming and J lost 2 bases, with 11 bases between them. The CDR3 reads CASSRQETYEQYF. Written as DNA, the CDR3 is TGTGCCAGCAGTCGACAGGAGACCTACGAGCAGTACTTC.

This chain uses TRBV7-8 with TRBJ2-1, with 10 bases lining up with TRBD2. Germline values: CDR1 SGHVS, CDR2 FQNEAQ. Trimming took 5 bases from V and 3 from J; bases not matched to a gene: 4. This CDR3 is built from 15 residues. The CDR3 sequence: CASSARLAGYNEQFF. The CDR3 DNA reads TGTGCCAGCAGCGCTCGACTAGCGGGCTACAATGAGCAGTTCTTC.